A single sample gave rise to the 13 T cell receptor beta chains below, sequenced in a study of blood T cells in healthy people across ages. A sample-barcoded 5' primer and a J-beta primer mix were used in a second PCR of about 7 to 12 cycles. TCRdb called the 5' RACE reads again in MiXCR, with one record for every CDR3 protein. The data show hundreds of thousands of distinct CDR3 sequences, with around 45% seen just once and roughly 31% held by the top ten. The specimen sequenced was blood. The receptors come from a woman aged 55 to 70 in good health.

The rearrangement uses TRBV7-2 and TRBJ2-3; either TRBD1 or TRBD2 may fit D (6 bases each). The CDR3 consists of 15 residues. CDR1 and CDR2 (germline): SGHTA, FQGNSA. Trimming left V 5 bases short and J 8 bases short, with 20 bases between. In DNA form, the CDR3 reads TGTGCCAGCAGCCCGACTAGTGGGCTGGGGGCTACGCAGTATTTT. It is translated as CASSPTSGLGATQYF.

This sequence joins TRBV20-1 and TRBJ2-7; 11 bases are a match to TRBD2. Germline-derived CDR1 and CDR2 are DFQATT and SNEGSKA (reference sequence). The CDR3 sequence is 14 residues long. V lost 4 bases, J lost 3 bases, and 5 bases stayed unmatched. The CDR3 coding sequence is TGCAGTGCTACCGGGACTAGCGGTTACTACGAGCAGTACTTC. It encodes CSATGTSGYYEQYF.

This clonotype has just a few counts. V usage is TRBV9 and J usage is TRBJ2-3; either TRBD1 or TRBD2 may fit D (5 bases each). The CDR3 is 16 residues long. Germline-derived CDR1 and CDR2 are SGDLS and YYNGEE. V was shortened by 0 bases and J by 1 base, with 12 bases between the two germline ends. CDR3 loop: CASSVGDHHGTDTQYF. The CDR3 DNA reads TGTGCCAGCAGCGTAGGGGACCACCATGGCACAGATACGCAGTATTTT.

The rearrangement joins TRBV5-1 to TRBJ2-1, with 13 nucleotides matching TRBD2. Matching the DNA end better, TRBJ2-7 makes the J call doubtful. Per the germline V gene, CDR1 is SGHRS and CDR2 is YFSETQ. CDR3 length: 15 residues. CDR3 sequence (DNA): TGCGCCAGCGGAGGACTAGCGGGAGCCCGAAAGGAGCAGTACTTC. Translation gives CASGGLAGARKEQYF.

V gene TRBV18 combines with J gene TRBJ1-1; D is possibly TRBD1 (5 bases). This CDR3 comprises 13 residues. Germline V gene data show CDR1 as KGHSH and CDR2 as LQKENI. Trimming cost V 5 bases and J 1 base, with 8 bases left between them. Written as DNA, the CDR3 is TGTGCCAGCTCAAAACAGGAGAACACTGAAGCTTTCTTT. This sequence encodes CASSKQENTEAFF.

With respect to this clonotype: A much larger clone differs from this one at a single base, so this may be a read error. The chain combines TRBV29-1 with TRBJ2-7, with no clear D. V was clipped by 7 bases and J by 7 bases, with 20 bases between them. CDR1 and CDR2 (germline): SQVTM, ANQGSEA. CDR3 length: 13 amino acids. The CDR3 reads CSARILANNEQYF. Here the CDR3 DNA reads TGCAGCGCCCGAATACTCGCCAACAATGAGCAGTACTTC.

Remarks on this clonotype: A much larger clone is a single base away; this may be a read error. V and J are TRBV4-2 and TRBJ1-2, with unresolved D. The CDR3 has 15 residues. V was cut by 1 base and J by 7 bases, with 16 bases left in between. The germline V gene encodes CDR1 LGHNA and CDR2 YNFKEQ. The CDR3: CASSQGPAVGSGYTF. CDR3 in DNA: TGTGCCAGCAGCCAAGGGCCTGCGGTAGGCTCTGGCTACACCTTC.

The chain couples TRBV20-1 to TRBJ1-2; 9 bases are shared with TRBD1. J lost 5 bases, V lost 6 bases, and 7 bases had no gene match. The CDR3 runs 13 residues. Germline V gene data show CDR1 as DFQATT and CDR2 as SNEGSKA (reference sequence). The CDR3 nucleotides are TGCAGTGCAAACACAGGGGGCCTTTATGGCTACACCTTC. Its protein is CSANTGGLYGYTF.

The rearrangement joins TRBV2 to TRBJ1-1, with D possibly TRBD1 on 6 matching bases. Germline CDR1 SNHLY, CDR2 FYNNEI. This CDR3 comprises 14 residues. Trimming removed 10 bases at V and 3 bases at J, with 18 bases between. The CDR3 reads CATGRQVGYTEAFF. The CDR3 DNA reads TGTGCCACCGGAAGACAGGTGGGGTACACTGAAGCTTTCTTT.

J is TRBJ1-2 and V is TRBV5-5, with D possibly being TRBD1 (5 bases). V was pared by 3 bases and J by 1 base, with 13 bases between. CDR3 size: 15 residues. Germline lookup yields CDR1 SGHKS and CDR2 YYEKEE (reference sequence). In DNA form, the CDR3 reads TGTGCCAGCAGCTGGGGGGACGGCTATAACTATGGCTACACCTTC. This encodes CASSWGDGYNYGYTF.

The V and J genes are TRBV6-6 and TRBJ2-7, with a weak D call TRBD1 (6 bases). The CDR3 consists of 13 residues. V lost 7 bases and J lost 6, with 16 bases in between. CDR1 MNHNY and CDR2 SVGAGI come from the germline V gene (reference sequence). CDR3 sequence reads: CASTPDRMREQYF. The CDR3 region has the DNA TGTGCCAGCACCCCAGACAGGATGCGCGAGCAGTACTTC.

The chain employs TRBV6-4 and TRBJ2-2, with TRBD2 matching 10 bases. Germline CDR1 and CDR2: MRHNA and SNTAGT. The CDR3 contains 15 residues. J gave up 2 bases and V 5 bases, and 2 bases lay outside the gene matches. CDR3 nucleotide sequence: TGTGCCAGCAGTTGGACTAGCGGAAACACCGGGGAGCTGTTTTTT. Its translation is CASSWTSGNTGELFF.

DNA for the CDR3: TGTGCCAGCAGGGGGGAGTCATTAGGGTACGAGCAGTACTTC. It yields the protein CASRGESLGYEQYF. The chain combines TRBV28 with TRBJ2-7; D is possibly TRBD1 or TRBD2 (5 bases each). The CDR3 contains 14 residues. The germline V gene encodes CDR1 MDHEN and CDR2 SYDVKM. V lost 6 bases, J lost 4 bases, and 16 bases lay in between.